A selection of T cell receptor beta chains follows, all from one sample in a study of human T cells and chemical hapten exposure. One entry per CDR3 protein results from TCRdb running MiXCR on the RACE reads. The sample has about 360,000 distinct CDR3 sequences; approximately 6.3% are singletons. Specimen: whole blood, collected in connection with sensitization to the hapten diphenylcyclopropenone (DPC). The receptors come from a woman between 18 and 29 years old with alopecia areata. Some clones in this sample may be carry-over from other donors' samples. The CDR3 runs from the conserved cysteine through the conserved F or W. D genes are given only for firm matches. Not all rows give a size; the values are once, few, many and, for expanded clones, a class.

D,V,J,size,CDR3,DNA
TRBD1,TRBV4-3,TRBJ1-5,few,CASSQPGTGLSNQPQHF,TGCGCCAGCAGCCAACCCGGGACAGGGCTTAGCAATCAGCCCCAGCATTTT
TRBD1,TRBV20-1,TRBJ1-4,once,CSASIQGAWGTNEKLFF,TGCAGTGCTAGTATACAGGGGGCGTGGGGCACTAATGAAAAACTGTTTTTT
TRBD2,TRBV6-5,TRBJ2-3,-,CASSLTGLAGGADTQYF,TGTGCCAGCAGTCTCACGGGACTAGCGGGGGGGGCAGATACGCAGTATTTT
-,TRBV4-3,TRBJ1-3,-,CASGEGPGNTIYF,TGCGCCAGCGGTGAAGGGCCTGGAAACACCATATATTTT
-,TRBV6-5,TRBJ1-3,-,CASSYGVLSGNTIYF,TGTGCCAGCAGTTACGGGGTACTCTCTGGAAACACCATATATTTT
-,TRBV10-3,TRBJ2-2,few,CAISPVGPANTGELFF,TGTGCCATCAGTCCAGTGGGACCCGCGAACACCGGGGAGCTGTTTTTT
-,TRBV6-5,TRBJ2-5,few,CASRQGQTETQYF,TGTGCCAGCAGACAAGGACAGACGGAGACCCAGTACTTC
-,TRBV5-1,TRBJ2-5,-,CASTKGDQETQYF,TGCGCCAGCACCAAAGGGGACCAAGAGACCCAGTACTTC
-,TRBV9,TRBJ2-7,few,CASSPRDYEQYF,TGTGCCAGCAGCCCTAGAGACTACGAGCAGTACTTC
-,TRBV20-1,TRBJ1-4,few,CSARDGGRGPGPLFF,TGCAGTGCTAGAGATGGCGGGAGGGGACCCGGGCCCCTGTTTTTT